This T cell receptor beta chain was sequenced in a study of T cell clonality in common variable immunodeficiency. The study's findings and limits: In common variable immunodeficiency, TCR beta chains reportedly carried fewer deletions and N-nucleotide insertions.

This clone was seen repeatedly, ten times or more. Its specificity is unknown. The sequenced fragment ends 3 residues before the CDR3 boundary, so the rest is inferred from the germline J gene. Some clones are missing from TCRdb's copy, which holds only in-frame ones; the method was immunoSEQ multiplex PCR. The sample presents roughly 33,000 clones, none singletons. V gave up 2 bases and J gave up 9 bases, with 14 bases separating them. This CDR3 region has 14 residues. Germline assignment: CDR1 SNHLY and CDR2 FYNNEI. The sequence was obtained from a human donor with common variable immunodeficiency. This chain joins TRBV2 and TRBJ2-1; D is possibly TRBD1 (5 bases). Sequencing input: peripheral blood mononuclear cells. The CDR3 loop reads CASSENGREGEQFF. Partial CDR3 DNA: TGTGCCAGCAGTGAAAACGGCAGGGAAGGTGAG.